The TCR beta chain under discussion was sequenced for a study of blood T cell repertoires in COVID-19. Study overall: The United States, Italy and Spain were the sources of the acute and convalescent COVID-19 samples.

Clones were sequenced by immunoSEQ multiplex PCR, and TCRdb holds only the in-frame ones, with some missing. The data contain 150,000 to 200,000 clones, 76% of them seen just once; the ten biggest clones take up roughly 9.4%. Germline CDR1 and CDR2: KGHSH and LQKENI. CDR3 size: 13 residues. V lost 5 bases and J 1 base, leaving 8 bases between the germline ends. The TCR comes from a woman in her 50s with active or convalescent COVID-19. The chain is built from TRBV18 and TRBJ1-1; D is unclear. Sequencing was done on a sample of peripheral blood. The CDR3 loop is CASSEHENTEAFF. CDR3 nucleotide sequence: TGTGCCAGCTCAGAACACGAGAACACTGAAGCTTTCTTT.